These 6 T cell receptor beta chains share one sample of origin, sequenced in a study of regulatory and conventional T cells in RAG deficiency. The repertoire was sequenced with immunoSEQ multiplex PCR; TCRdb's copy has only in-frame clones and lacks some. Of around 29,000 clones detected, 85% to 95% appear once; the ten largest clones hold under 0.85%. Regulatory T cells were sorted from blood as CD4+ CD25-high CD127-low cells. The same sample was also studied in work on regulatory T cells. That paper states: Primers: 52 TRBV forward and 13 TRBJ reverse.

Sequencing was done on a sample of Tregs sorted from blood. These receptors were collected from a human donor in good health.

The chain combines TRBV27 with TRBJ1-2; no clear D gene. Germline CDR1 is MNHEY and CDR2 is SMNVEV (reference sequence). This CDR3 contains 15 residues. V lost 2 bases, J lost 1 base, and 11 bases lay in between. CDR3 residues: CASSLRSGLNYGYTF. In nucleotides, the CDR3 is TGTGCCAGCAGTTTACGGTCAGGACTTAACTATGGCTACACCTTC.

This clone turned up a few times. J is TRBJ2-3 and V is TRBV14, with 11 nucleotides matching TRBD2. CDR3 length: 19 residues. CDR1 is SGHDN, CDR2 FVKESK, per germline. J was trimmed by 1 base and V by 4 bases; bases with no gene match: 13. Here the CDR3 reads CASSRARLAGGIGTDTQYF. CDR3 DNA sequence: TGTGCCAGCAGCCGAGCACGATTAGCGGGGGGGATCGGCACAGATACGCAGTATTTT.

This clone has just one count. The genes are TRBV29-1 and TRBJ1-1, with 8 bases aligning to TRBD1. This CDR3 comprises 14 residues. V gave up 6 bases and J gave up 3 bases; unmatched junction bases: 9. CDR1 is SQVTM and CDR2 is ANQGSEA in the germline V gene. CDR3 amino acids: CSVLDTGGDTEAFF. The CDR3 nucleotides are TGCAGCGTCCTCGATACAGGGGGGGACACTGAAGCTTTCTTT.

The chain combines TRBV18 with TRBJ1-2, with 10 bases identical to TRBD1. Germline V gene lookup returns CDR1 KGHSH and CDR2 LQKENI. The CDR3 spans 13 residues. Trimming removed 6 bases from V and 5 bases from J; junction bases left unmatched: 3. The CDR3 DNA reads TGTGCCAGCTCGCCGGACAGGGGGTATGGCTACACCTTC. Amino acids: CASSPDRGYGYTF.

This clone was detected once. The chain joins TRBV11-2 to TRBJ2-3; the D is unclear. Germline V gene sequence: CDR1 SGHAT, CDR2 FQNNGV. V was cut by 3 bases and J by 2 bases, with 12 bases left in between. The CDR3 is 15 amino acids. The CDR3 DNA sequence: TGTGCCAGCAGCTTGTGGGGTACTGACACAGATACGCAGTATTTT. Residues: CASSLWGTDTDTQYF.

This chain uses TRBV5-4 with TRBJ1-2, with 7 bases identical to TRBD1. The CDR3 has 15 residues. Trimming removed 7 bases from V and 2 bases from J; junction bases left unmatched: 11. Germline CDR1 is SGHNT and CDR2 is YYREEE (reference sequence). The DNA of the CDR3 is TGTGCCAGCGGCCCCGGGACAGCCGCAAACTATGGCTACACCTTC. Amino acid sequence: CASGPGTAANYGYTF.